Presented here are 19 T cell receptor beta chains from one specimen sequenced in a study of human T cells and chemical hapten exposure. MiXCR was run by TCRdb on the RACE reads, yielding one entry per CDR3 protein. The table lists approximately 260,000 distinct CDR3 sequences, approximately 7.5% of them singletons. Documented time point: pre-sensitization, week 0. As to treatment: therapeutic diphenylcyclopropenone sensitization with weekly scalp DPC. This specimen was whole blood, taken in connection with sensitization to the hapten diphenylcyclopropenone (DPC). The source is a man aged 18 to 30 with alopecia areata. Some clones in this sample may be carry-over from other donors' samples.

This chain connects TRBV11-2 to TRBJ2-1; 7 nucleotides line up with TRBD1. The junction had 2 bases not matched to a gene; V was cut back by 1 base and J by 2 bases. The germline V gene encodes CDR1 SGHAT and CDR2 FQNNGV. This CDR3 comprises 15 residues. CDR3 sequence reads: CASSLVRGPYNEQFF. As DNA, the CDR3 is TGTGCCAGCAGCTTAGTTAGGGGGCCCTACAATGAGCAGTTCTTC.

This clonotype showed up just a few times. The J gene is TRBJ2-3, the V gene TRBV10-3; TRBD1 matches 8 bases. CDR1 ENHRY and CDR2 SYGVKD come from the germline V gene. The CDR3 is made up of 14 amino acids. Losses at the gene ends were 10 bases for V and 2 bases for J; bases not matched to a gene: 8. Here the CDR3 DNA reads TGTGCCACCGGGTACAGGGGGTACACAGATACGCAGTATTTT. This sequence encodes CATGYRGYTDTQYF.

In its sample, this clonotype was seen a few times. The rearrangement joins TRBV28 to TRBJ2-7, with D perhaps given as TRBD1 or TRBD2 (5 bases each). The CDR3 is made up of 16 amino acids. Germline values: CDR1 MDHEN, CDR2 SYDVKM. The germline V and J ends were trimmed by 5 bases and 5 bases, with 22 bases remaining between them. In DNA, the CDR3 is TGTGCCAGCAGTGCCGCGGCCTCGGGGCCTCGCGACGAGCAGTACTTC. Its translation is CASSAAASGPRDEQYF. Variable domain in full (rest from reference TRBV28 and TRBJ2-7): DVKVTQSSRYLVKRTGEKVFLECVQDMDHENMFWYRQDPGLGLRLIYFSYDVKMKEKGDIPEGYSVSREKKERFSLILESASTNQTSMYLCASSAAASGPRDEQYFGPGTRLTVT.

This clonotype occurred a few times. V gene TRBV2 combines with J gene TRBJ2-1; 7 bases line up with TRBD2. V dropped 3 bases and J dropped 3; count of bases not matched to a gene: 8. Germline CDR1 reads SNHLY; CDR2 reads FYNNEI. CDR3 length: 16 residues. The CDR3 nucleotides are TGTGCCAGCAGTGAGACGGCTAGCGGTTTCTACAATGAGCAGTTCTTC. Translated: CASSETASGFYNEQFF.

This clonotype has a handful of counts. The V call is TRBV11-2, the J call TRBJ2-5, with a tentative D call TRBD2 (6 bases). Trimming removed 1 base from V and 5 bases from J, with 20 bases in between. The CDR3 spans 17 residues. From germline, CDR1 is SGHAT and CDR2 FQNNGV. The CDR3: CASSLGRGYRRMETQYF. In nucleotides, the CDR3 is TGTGCCAGCAGCTTAGGGAGGGGTTATAGACGGATGGAGACCCAGTACTTC.

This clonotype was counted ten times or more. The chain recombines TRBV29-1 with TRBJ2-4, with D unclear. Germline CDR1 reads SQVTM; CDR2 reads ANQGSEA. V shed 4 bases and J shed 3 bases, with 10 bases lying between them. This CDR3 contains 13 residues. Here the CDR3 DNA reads TGCAGCGTTGTTGGATCTGGCAAAAACATTCAGTACTTC. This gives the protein CSVVGSGKNIQYF.

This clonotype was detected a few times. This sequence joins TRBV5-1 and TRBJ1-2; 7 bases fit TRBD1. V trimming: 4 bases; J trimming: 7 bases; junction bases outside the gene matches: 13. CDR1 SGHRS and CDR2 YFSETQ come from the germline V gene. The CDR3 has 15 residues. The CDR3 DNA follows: TGCGCCAGCAGCCCCACGCTATACAGGGGAATTGGCTACACCTTC. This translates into CASSPTLYRGIGYTF. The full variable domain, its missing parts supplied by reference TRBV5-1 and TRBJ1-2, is KAGVTQTPRYLIKTRGQQVTLSCSPISGHRSVSWYQQTPGQGLQFLFEYFSETQRNKGNFPGRFSGRQFSNSRSEMNVSTLELGDSALYLCASSPTLYRGIGYTFGSGTRLTVV.

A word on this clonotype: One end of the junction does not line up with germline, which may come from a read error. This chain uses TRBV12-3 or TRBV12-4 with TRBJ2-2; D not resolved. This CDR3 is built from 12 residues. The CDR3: CAGSLTTGELFF. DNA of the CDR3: TGTGCCGGCAGCCTAACGACCGGGGAGCTGTTTTTT.

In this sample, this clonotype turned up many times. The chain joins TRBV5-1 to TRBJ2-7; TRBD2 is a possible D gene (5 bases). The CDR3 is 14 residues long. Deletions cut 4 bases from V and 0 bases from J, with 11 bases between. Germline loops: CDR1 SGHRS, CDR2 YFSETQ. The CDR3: CASSPDWNSYEQYV. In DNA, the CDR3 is TGCGCCAGCAGCCCGGACTGGAACTCCTACGAGCAGTACGTC.

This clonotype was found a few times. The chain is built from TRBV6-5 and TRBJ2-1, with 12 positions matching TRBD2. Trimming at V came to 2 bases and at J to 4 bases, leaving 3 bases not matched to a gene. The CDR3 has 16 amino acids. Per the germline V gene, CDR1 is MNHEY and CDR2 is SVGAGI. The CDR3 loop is CASSYLGTSGYNEQFF. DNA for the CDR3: TGTGCCAGCAGTTACCTAGGGACTAGCGGGTACAATGAGCAGTTCTTC.

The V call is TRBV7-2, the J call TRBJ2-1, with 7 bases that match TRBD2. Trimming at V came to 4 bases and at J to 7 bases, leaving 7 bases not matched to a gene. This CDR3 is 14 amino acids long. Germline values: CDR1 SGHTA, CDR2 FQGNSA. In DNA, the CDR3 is TGTGCCAGCAGCTCCCTCGGGGGGAGGAATGAGCAGTTCTTC. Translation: CASSSLGGRNEQFF.

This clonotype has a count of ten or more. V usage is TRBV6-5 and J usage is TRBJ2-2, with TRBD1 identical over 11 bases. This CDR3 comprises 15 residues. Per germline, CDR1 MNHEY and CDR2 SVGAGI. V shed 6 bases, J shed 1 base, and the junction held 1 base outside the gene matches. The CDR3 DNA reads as TGTGCCAGCAGGGGACAGGGGGAGAACACCGGGGAGCTGTTTTTT. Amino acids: CASRGQGENTGELFF.

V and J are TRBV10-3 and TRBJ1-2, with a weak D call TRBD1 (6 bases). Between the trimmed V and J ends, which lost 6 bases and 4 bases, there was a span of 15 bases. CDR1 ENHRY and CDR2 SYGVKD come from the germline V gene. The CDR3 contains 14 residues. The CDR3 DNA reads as TGTGCCATCAGGCTACAGGGAGTCGGCTATGGCTACACCTTC. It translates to CAIRLQGVGYGYTF.

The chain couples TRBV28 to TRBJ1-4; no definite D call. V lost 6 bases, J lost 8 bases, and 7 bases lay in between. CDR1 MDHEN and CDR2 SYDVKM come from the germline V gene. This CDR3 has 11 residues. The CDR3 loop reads CASSHQEKLFF. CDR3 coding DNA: TGTGCCAGCAGCCACCAAGAAAAACTGTTTTTT.

CDR3 nucleotides: TGTGCCAGCAGTCCTCCGACAGGGGGCCGGACCGGGGAGCTGTTTTTT. This translates into CASSPPTGGRTGELFF. The chain recombines TRBV12-3 or TRBV12-4 with TRBJ2-2, with 10 bases aligning to TRBD1. The J segment lost 5 bases and the V segment lost 5 bases, leaving 8 bases of the junction unmatched. The CDR3 is 16 residues long.

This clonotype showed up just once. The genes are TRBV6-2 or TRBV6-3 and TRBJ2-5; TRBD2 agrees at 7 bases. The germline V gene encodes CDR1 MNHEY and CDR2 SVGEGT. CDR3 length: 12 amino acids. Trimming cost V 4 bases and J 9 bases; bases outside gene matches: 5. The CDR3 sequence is CASSSGTTPQYF. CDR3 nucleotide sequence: TGTGCCAGCAGTTCCGGGACTACCCCCCAGTACTTC.

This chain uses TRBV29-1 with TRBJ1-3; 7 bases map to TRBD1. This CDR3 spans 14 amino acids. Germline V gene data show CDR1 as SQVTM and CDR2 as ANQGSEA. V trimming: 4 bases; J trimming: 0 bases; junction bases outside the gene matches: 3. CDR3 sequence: CSVAGGSSGNTIYF. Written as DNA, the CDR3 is TGCAGCGTTGCAGGGGGAAGCTCTGGAAACACCATATATTTT.

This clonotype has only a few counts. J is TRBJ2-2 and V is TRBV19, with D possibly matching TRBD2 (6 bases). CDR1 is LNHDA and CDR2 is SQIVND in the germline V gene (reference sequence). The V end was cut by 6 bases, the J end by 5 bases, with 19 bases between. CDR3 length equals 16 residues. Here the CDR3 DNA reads TGTGCCAGTAGGGACCAACCGGGACTCAGGACCGGGGAGCTGTTTTTT. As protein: CASRDQPGLRTGELFF.

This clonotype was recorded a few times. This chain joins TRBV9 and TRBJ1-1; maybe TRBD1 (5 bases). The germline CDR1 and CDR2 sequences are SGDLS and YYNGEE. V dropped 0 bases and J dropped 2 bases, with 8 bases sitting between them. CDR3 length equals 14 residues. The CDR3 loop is CASSVEQANTEAFF. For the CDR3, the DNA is TGTGCCAGCAGCGTAGAACAGGCAAACACTGAAGCTTTCTTT.